The next 31 T cell receptor beta chains were all read from a single sample in a study of blood T cell repertoires in COVID-19. Using immunoSEQ multiplex PCR, the repertoire was profiled, and TCRdb retains in-frame clones only, with some absent. The table includes around 82,000 clones, approximately 91% detected once. The material sequenced was peripheral blood. These receptors were obtained from a man between 70 and 80 years old with active or convalescent COVID-19.

V and J are TRBV7-2 and TRBJ2-7; D is unclear. The CDR3 spans 14 residues. CDR1 SGHTA and CDR2 FQGNSA come from the germline V gene. The germline V and J ends were trimmed by 0 bases and 7 bases, with 13 bases remaining between them. CDR3 residues: CASSLARTTGEQYF. The DNA for the CDR3 is TGTGCCAGCAGCTTAGCACGAACCACGGGTGAGCAGTACTTC.

This clone has a single count. This rearrangement joins TRBV7-3 to TRBJ1-6; D remains unclear. Germline CDR1 reads SGHTA; CDR2 reads FQGTGA. The V gene lost 5 bases and the J gene lost 6 bases, with 8 bases spanning the gap. This CDR3 is 13 amino acids long. The CDR3: CASSKELNSPLHF. CDR3 bases: TGTGCCAGCAGCAAAGAACTTAATTCACCCCTCCACTTT.

This clone was seen only once. The chain links TRBV5-8 to TRBJ2-3; TRBD1 aligns across 10 bases. Germline V gene data show CDR1 as SGHTS and CDR2 as YDEGEE. V lost 0 bases and J lost 1; bases outside the gene matches: 5. CDR3 length: 17 amino acids. The CDR3: CASSLAGTGAGTDTQYF. CDR3 bases: TGTGCCAGCAGCTTGGCCGGGACAGGGGCCGGCACAGATACGCAGTATTTT. Full variable domain (remainder filled in from reference TRBV5-8 and TRBJ2-3): EAGVTQSPTHLIKTRGQQATLRCSPISGHTSVYWYQQALGLGLQFLLWYDEGEERNRGNFPPRFSGRQFPNYSSELNVNALELEDSALYLCASSLAGTGAGTDTQYFGPGTRLTVL.

The chain carries TRBV9 and TRBJ1-1, with D possibly matching TRBD1 (5 bases). Germline CDR1 SGDLS, CDR2 YYNGEE. The CDR3 loop spans 14 amino acids. V gave up 0 bases and J gave up 3 bases, with 9 bases separating them. CDR3 bases: TGTGCCAGCAGCGTAGCAGGGTCGGACACTGAAGCTTTCTTT. Translated: CASSVAGSDTEAFF.

The chain links TRBV7-9 to TRBJ1-4; perhaps TRBD1 as D (6 bases). Trimming took 5 bases from V and 11 from J, leaving 24 bases between them. The CDR3 length is 16 residues. The germline gives CDR1 SEHNR, CDR2 FQNEAQ (reference sequence). CDR3 DNA sequence: TGTGCCAGCAGCCGACCTTTCCGGGACACCGTCTTGAAACTGTTTTTT. This translates into CASSRPFRDTVLKLFF.

The chain employs TRBV9 and TRBJ2-1; 14 bases map to TRBD2. The V segment lost 1 base and the J segment 1 base; nucleotides outside the gene matches: 7. Germline V gives CDR1 SGDLS, CDR2 YYNGEE. There are 19 residues in the CDR3. The CDR3 DNA is TGTGCCAGCAGCGTAAATCCGACTAGCGGGGGGGGATCCTACAATGAGCAGTTCTTC. Its protein is CASSVNPTSGGGSYNEQFF.

This chain connects TRBV11-2 to TRBJ1-1; a possible D gene is TRBD1 (6 bases). This CDR3 has 15 residues. Trimming shortened V by 3 bases and J by 1 base, and 12 bases separated the two germline ends. CDR1 SGHAT and CDR2 FQNNGV come from the germline V gene. CDR3 protein: CASSFRAQGNTEAFF. As DNA, the CDR3 is TGTGCCAGCAGCTTCAGAGCACAGGGGAACACTGAAGCTTTCTTT.

V and J are TRBV5-1 and TRBJ2-7; D call uncertain. Trimming took 7 bases from V and 0 from J, leaving 11 bases between them. Germline CDR1 SGHRS, CDR2 YFSETQ. The length of the CDR3 is 13 residues. CDR3 loop: CASGPSGSYEQYF. In DNA, the CDR3 is TGCGCCAGCGGCCCCTCTGGCTCCTACGAGCAGTACTTC.

J is TRBJ1-4 and V is TRBV28; a possible D gene is TRBD1 (5 bases). Trimming stripped 6 bases from V and 8 bases from J, with 16 bases between. From germline, CDR1 is MDHEN and CDR2 SYDVKM. The CDR3 length is 14 residues. The CDR3 spells CASSPGGTGEKLFF. The DNA for the CDR3 is TGTGCCAGCAGCCCCGGGGGAACGGGGGAAAAACTGTTTTTT.

Of note for this clone: The same CDR3 can be traced to other DNA sequences in this sample. This chain connects TRBV19 to TRBJ1-1; no clear D gene. The CDR3 covers 12 residues. Trimming cost V 6 bases and J 1 base, with 6 bases left between them. Germline CDR1 reads LNHDA; CDR2 reads SQIVND (reference sequence). CDR3 loop: CASSMANTEAFF. DNA of the CDR3: TGTGCCAGTAGCATGGCGAACACTGAAGCTTTCTTT. Together with reference TRBV19 and TRBJ1-1, the CDR3 gives the full variable domain: DGGITQSPKYLFRKEGQNVTLSCEQNLNHDAMYWYRQDPGQGLRLIYYSQIVNDFQKGDIAEGYSVSREKKESFPLTVTSAQKNPTAFYLCASSMANTEAFFGQGTRLTVV.

The gene calls are TRBV7-2 and TRBJ1-5; 8 bases are a match to TRBD1. The J segment lost 1 base and the V segment lost 5 bases, leaving 7 bases of the junction unmatched. Per the germline V gene, CDR1 is SGHTA and CDR2 is FQGNSA. This CDR3 is 16 amino acids long. In nucleotides, the CDR3 is TGTGCCAGCAGCCTCCAGGGGGCGGGCAGCAATCAGCCCCAGCATTTT. Protein: CASSLQGAGSNQPQHF.

V gene TRBV14 combines with J gene TRBJ1-6, with 8 positions matching TRBD1. Germline V gene data show CDR1 as SGHDN and CDR2 as FVKESK. Losses at the gene ends were 1 base for V and 8 bases for J; bases not matched to a gene: 1. The CDR3 runs 14 residues. The CDR3 DNA sequence: TGTGCCAGCAGCCAAGGGACAGGGTATTCACCCCTCCACTTT. Translation gives CASSQGTGYSPLHF.

This rearrangement joins TRBV4-3 to TRBJ2-2; tentative D call: TRBD2 (7 bases). Deletions cut 4 bases from V and 2 bases from J, with 14 bases between. This CDR3 spans 16 amino acids. Germline CDR1 and CDR2: LGHNA and YSLEER. The CDR3 loop reads CASSLSGGLNTGELFF. CDR3 DNA: TGCGCCAGCAGCCTATCCGGGGGGCTTAACACCGGGGAGCTGTTTTTT.

The V and J genes are TRBV5-6 and TRBJ1-5, with a weak D call TRBD1 (6 bases). The CDR3 sequence is 14 residues long. Trimming took off 4 bases at V and 8 bases at J, with 16 bases between the two ends. Germline loops: CDR1 SGHDT, CDR2 YYEEEE. CDR3 coding DNA: TGTGCCAGCAGCCTACGGGGGGCCGAAAAGCCCCAGCATTTT. This encodes CASSLRGAEKPQHF.

V and J are TRBV29-1 and TRBJ2-1; D not resolved. The CDR3 is 11 residues long. Per the germline V gene, CDR1 is SQVTM and CDR2 is ANQGSEA. Deletions cut 6 bases from V and 12 bases from J, with 15 bases between. CDR3 DNA sequence: TGCAGCGTGCGAATGGCGGATGGGCAGTTCTTC. This encodes CSVRMADGQFF.

The rearrangement joins TRBV29-1 to TRBJ2-1; 8 bases fit TRBD2. The trim removed 7 bases at V and 5 bases at J, leaving 7 bases unmatched. Germline assignment: CDR1 SQVTM and CDR2 ANQGSEA. CDR3 length: 13 residues. The CDR3 DNA reads as TGCAGCGCAAGACTAGCGCTGAACAATGAGCAGTTCTTC. Its protein product is CSARLALNNEQFF.

This clone has a single count. The chain recombines TRBV6-2 or TRBV6-3 with TRBJ1-4; D uncertain. Between the trimmed V and J ends, which lost 4 bases and 8 bases, there was a span of 5 bases. Germline CDR1 and CDR2: MNHEY and SVGEGT. This CDR3 is built from 11 residues. The CDR3 nucleotides are TGTGCCAGCAGTTTCATGGAAAAACTGTTTTTT. Its translation: CASSFMEKLFF.

V is TRBV7-2 and J is TRBJ2-7, with TRBD1 matching over 10 bases. Germline V gene sequence: CDR1 SGHTA, CDR2 FQGNSA. CDR3 length: 15 residues. The V gene end was trimmed by 5 bases and the J gene end by 3 bases; junction bases not matched to a gene: 7. The CDR3 bases are TGTGCCAGCAGCCGCTCCCGGGACAGGGGCTACGAGCAGTACTTC. Translated, it gives CASSRSRDRGYEQYF.

The chain uses TRBV3-1 (or the pseudogene TRBV3-2) and TRBJ2-7, with D unresolved. Germline lookup yields CDR1 LGHDT and CDR2 YNNKEL (reference sequence). The CDR3 extends over 11 amino acids. The ends were cut back, 8 bases at V and 5 bases at J, with 10 bases in the middle. In DNA, the CDR3 is TGTGCCAGCGCAAGTCGGGACGAGCAGTACTTC. Amino acids: CASASRDEQYF.

The rearrangement joins TRBV6-5 to TRBJ1-1; tentative D call: TRBD1 (6 bases). The CDR3 is 11 residues long. CDR1 is MNHEY and CDR2 is SVGAGI in the germline V gene. With 5 bases removed from V and 12 bases from J, the gap between germline ends came to 13 bases. CDR3 nucleotides: TGTGCCAGCAGTCGCCGGGACAAATCTTTCTTT. It translates to CASSRRDKSFF.

The rearrangement links TRBV24-1 to TRBJ2-7, with D possibly TRBD1 on 6 matching bases. The CDR3 consists of 17 residues. V lost 6 bases and J lost 3, with 23 bases in between. Germline V lookup: CDR1 KGHDR, CDR2 SFDVKD. Here the CDR3 reads CATSSQETRQVCYEQYF. CDR3 nucleotides: TGTGCCACCAGTTCCCAAGAGACGAGACAGGTTTGCTACGAGCAGTACTTC.

The chain has TRBV7-9 and TRBJ2-7; 8 bases fit TRBD1. CDR3 length equals 14 residues. Trimming cost V 5 bases and J 2 bases; bases outside gene matches: 5. Germline CDR1 reads SEHNR; CDR2 reads FQNEAQ (reference sequence). For the CDR3, the DNA is TGTGCCAGCAGCATCCGGACAGGGCCCTACGAGCAGTACTTC. Protein: CASSIRTGPYEQYF.

The V call is TRBV5-4, the J call TRBJ2-2, with TRBD2 identical over 9 bases. This CDR3 is 15 amino acids long. V lost 5 bases, J lost 7 bases, and 9 bases stayed unmatched. Germline CDR1 reads SGHNT; CDR2 reads YYREEE (reference sequence). The CDR3 DNA reads as TGTGCCAGCAGGGATCCTAGCGGGGTCGACGGGGAGCTGTTTTTT. This sequence encodes CASRDPSGVDGELFF.

The V call is TRBV7-3, the J call TRBJ2-2; no clear D gene. The CDR3 spans 14 residues. Germline CDR1 is SGHTA and CDR2 is FQGTGA. Trimming left V 3 bases short and J 7 bases short, with 12 bases between. The CDR3, as DNA: TGTGCCAGCAGCTTCTCTCGCAGAGGCGGGGAGCTGTTTTTT. Its translation is CASSFSRRGGELFF.

This clone was counted between two and nine times. This sequence joins TRBV10-2 and TRBJ1-2, with 10 bases identical to TRBD1. The V gene end was trimmed by 6 bases and the J gene end by 2 bases; junction bases not matched to a gene: 6. The CDR3 has 15 residues. Germline assignment: CDR1 WSHSY and CDR2 SAAADI. For the CDR3, the DNA is TGCGCCAGCAGGAACCGACAGGGGGCGAACTATGGCTACACCTTC. This translates into CASRNRQGANYGYTF.

This clone was recorded only once. V is TRBV13 and J is TRBJ1-3; the D is unclear. The length of the CDR3 is 12 residues. The germline V gene encodes CDR1 PRHDT and CDR2 FYEKMQ (reference sequence). The ends were cut back, 8 bases at V and 3 bases at J, with 8 bases in the middle. The CDR3 region is CASGRDGNTIYF. As DNA, the CDR3 is TGTGCCAGCGGGCGTGATGGAAACACCATATATTTT.

The V gene is TRBV7-6, the J gene TRBJ2-7; 7 bases line up with TRBD1. The CDR3 is 16 amino acids. The germline V gene encodes CDR1 SGHVS and CDR2 FNYEAQ. The V segment lost 5 bases and the J segment 4 bases; nucleotides outside the gene matches: 14. CDR3 sequence reads: CASSPGSGTDRYEQYF. For the CDR3, the DNA is TGTGCCAGCAGCCCGGGGTCGGGGACAGATCGATACGAGCAGTACTTC. Full variable domain (missing parts from reference TRBV7-6 and TRBJ2-7): GAGVSQSPRYKVTKRGQDVALRCDPISGHVSLYWYRQALGQGPEFLTYFNYEAQQDKSGLPNDRFSAERPEGSISTLTIQRTEQRDSAMYRCASSPGSGTDRYEQYFGPGTRLTVT.

This clone was found a few times. The chain is built from TRBV4-2 and TRBJ2-3, with TRBD2 matching over 9 bases. The CDR3 loop spans 17 amino acids. The J segment lost 0 bases and the V segment lost 1 base, leaving 5 bases of the junction unmatched. Germline CDR1 and CDR2: LGHNA and YNFKEQ. As DNA, the CDR3 is TGTGCCAGCAGCCAAGTCGCGGGGGGGCCGAGCACAGATACGCAGTATTTT. This sequence encodes CASSQVAGGPSTDTQYF.

The rearrangement joins TRBV18 to TRBJ1-6, with 7 bases lining up with TRBD1. CDR1 KGHSH and CDR2 LQKENI come from the germline V gene. The CDR3 has 15 residues. With V trimmed by 3 bases and J by 7 bases, 6 bases remained unmatched. The CDR3 DNA follows: TGTGCCAGCTCACCCAGACAGGGCTTGAATTCACCCCTCCACTTT. This gives the protein CASSPRQGLNSPLHF.

The chain is built from TRBV6-6 and TRBJ2-7; 7 positions match TRBD2. Germline assignment: CDR1 MNHNY and CDR2 SVGAGI (reference sequence). V lost 7 bases to trimming and J lost 3 bases; unmatched junction nucleotides: 9. The CDR3 totals 14 residues. CDR3 DNA: TGTGCCAGCACCCAGCGGGGAGAGATCTACGAGCAGTACTTC. Its protein product is CASTQRGEIYEQYF.

There are a few counts of this clone. The rearrangement joins TRBV3-1 (or the pseudogene TRBV3-2) to TRBJ2-5, with 7 bases identical to TRBD1. V shed 4 bases, J shed 1 base, and the junction held 3 bases outside the gene matches. This CDR3 contains 14 residues. Germline CDR1 is LGHDT and CDR2 is YNNKEL (reference sequence). The CDR3 DNA follows: TGTGCCAGCAGCCCTGGGACAGCCCAAGAGACCCAGTACTTC. This gives the protein CASSPGTAQETQYF.